This TCR beta chain was captured by sequencing in a study of blood T cell repertoires in COVID-19. Study-wide context: Specimens from acute and convalescent COVID-19 originated in the United States, Italy and Spain. Nucleic acid was either cDNA or gDNA, and it came from T cells, B-cell-depleted T cells, or PBMCs.

The germline V gene has CDR1 MNHEY and CDR2 SVGEGT. V lost 5 bases and J lost 9, with 11 bases in between. The CDR3 contains 13 residues. In the source study's methods: Amplification of reference gene primers was used by the study to estimate nucleated cell counts. The method was immunoSEQ multiplex PCR; TCRdb's version includes in-frame clones alone and lacks a portion of them. Clone size and V and J calls were adopted from that table, with D and trimming inferred from the DNA. The sample contains tens of thousands of clones, 80% to 95% of which appear only once. Sequences were obtained from peripheral blood. The chain is built from TRBV6-2 or TRBV6-3 and TRBJ1-6, with D possibly matching TRBD1 (6 bases). The receptor was derived from a woman aged 80 or over with active COVID-19. The CDR3 spells CASSDRRSSPLHF. Here the CDR3 DNA reads TGTGCCAGCAGTGACAGGCGTAGTTCACCCCTCCACTTT.